This passage covers 13 T cell receptor beta chains from one sample sequenced in a study of shared clonotypes between healthy human individuals. Using immunoSEQ multiplex PCR, the repertoire was profiled, and TCRdb retains in-frame clones only, with some absent. The sample carries about 580,000 clones, about 98% recorded once. CD45RO-negative, CCR7-positively selected cells formed the naive CD8 fraction, excluding terminally differentiated effector memory CD45RA+ cells. The sample consisted of naive CD8+ T cells sorted from blood. The receptors originated from a man between 25 and 39 years old in good health.

The V gene is TRBV7-6, the J gene TRBJ2-7; D gene ambiguous. Germline V gene lookup returns CDR1 SGHVS and CDR2 FNYEAQ. CDR3 size: 14 residues. V was shortened by 0 bases and J by 7 bases, with 13 bases between the two germline ends. The CDR3 loop is CASSLANWDWEQYF. Here the CDR3 DNA reads TGTGCCAGCAGCTTAGCGAACTGGGATTGGGAGCAGTACTTC. The variable domain in full, completed from reference TRBV7-6 and TRBJ2-7, reads GAGVSQSPRYKVTKRGQDVALRCDPISGHVSLYWYRQALGQGPEFLTYFNYEAQQDKSGLPNDRFSAERPEGSISTLTIQRTEQRDSAMYRCASSLANWDWEQYFGPGTRLTVT.

The genes are TRBV20-1 and TRBJ2-5, with D tentatively TRBD2 (6 bases). V was pared by 4 bases and J by 8 bases, with 11 bases between. CDR1 is DFQATT, CDR2 SNEGSKA, per germline (reference sequence). The CDR3 totals 11 residues. The CDR3 reads CSATSVSTQYF. In DNA, the CDR3 is TGCAGTGCTACTAGCGTTTCTACCCAGTACTTC.

CDR3 region: CASSFWTSGIYNEQFF. The CDR3 nucleotides are TGTGCCAGCAGTTTTTGGACTAGCGGGATCTACAATGAGCAGTTCTTC. This chain uses TRBV25-1 with TRBJ2-1; the match to TRBD2 covers 12 bases. J lost 3 bases, V lost 5 bases, and 5 bases had no gene match. The CDR3 is 16 residues long. The germline V gene encodes CDR1 MGHDK and CDR2 SYGVNS.

DNA of the CDR3: TGTGCCAGCAGCCCTGATCGAGGACAGGGGTTGCCCGAGCAGTACTTC. Translating it yields CASSPDRGQGLPEQYF. The chain recombines TRBV27 with TRBJ2-7, with 9 bases lining up with TRBD1. CDR3 length equals 16 residues. J gave up 6 bases and V 6 bases, and 15 bases lay outside the gene matches. CDR1 and CDR2 from the germline V gene are MNHEY and SMNVEV (reference sequence).

V and J are TRBV19 and TRBJ1-1; TRBD1 might be the D (5 bases). Deletions cut 7 bases from V and 8 bases from J, with 14 bases between. CDR1 LNHDA and CDR2 SQIVND come from the germline V gene (reference sequence). The CDR3 has 12 residues. The CDR3 bases are TGTGCCAGTAAGGGGAACCAACCCGAAGCTTTCTTT. This gives the protein CASKGNQPEAFF.

The chain has TRBV11-2 and TRBJ1-2; D is ambiguous. This CDR3 spans 13 amino acids. Germline CDR1 reads SGHAT; CDR2 reads FQNNGV. The V and J ends lost 5 bases and 4 bases respectively, with 11 bases between them. The CDR3 sequence: CASSQAGRYGYTF. The CDR3 region has the DNA TGTGCCAGCAGCCAGGCTGGTCGCTATGGCTACACCTTC.

The chain couples TRBV6-5 to TRBJ2-3; 8 bases map to TRBD2. This CDR3 comprises 15 residues. Germline V gives CDR1 MNHEY, CDR2 SVGAGI. With V trimmed by 5 bases and J by 0 bases, 4 bases remained unmatched. CDR3 nucleotide sequence: TGTGCCAGCAGTCGAACTAGCGGCAGCACAGATACGCAGTATTTT. Translation gives CASSRTSGSTDTQYF.

The V and J genes are TRBV9 and TRBJ1-3, with D possibly being TRBD1 (5 bases). The V gene lost 4 bases and the J gene lost 0 bases, with 14 bases spanning the gap. The CDR3 contains 16 residues. Germline V gives CDR1 SGDLS, CDR2 YYNGEE. CDR3 loop: CASSLRDGYSGNTIYF. The CDR3, as DNA: TGTGCCAGCAGCCTCAGGGACGGCTACTCTGGAAACACCATATATTTT.

The chain is built from TRBV7-2 and TRBJ2-7; D is ambiguous. The CDR3 spans 13 residues. V was pared by 5 bases and J by 3 bases, with 11 bases between. The germline V gene encodes CDR1 SGHTA and CDR2 FQGNSA. CDR3 bases: TGTGCCAGCAGCCCGAACCTGAACTACGAGCAGTACTTC. Residues: CASSPNLNYEQYF.

The CDR3 sequence: CASSLVGAGGPTDTQYF. DNA of the CDR3: TGTGCCAGCAGTTTAGTCGGCGCGGGAGGGCCCACAGATACGCAGTATTTT. The genes are TRBV27 and TRBJ2-3; 9 nucleotides agree with TRBD2. CDR3 length: 17 amino acids. Germline lookup yields CDR1 MNHEY and CDR2 SMNVEV (reference sequence). V lost 2 bases to trimming and J lost 2 bases; unmatched junction nucleotides: 8.

V is TRBV29-1 and J is TRBJ1-1; D is unresolved. The CDR3 length is 15 residues. Per germline, CDR1 SQVTM and CDR2 ANQGSEA. V lost 0 bases and J lost 0, with 11 bases in between. CDR3 residues: CSVEEAQIVNTEAFF. CDR3 coding DNA: TGCAGCGTTGAAGAGGCACAGATAGTGAACACTGAAGCTTTCTTT.

The J gene is TRBJ2-7, the V gene TRBV6-1; D gene uncertain. The CDR3 is 11 residues long. V lost 7 bases to trimming and J lost 3 bases, with 7 bases between them. Germline V gene data show CDR1 as MNHNS and CDR2 as SASEGT. CDR3 nucleotides: TGTGCCAGCATACTACACTACGAGCAGTACTTC. Translated, it gives CASILHYEQYF.

The rearrangement joins TRBV9 to TRBJ1-2; D is possibly TRBD1 (5 bases). This CDR3 is 15 amino acids long. Looked up from germline, CDR1 is SGDLS and CDR2 is YYNGEE. Trimming took off 0 bases at V and 0 bases at J, with 9 bases between the two ends. This chain's CDR3 is CASSVVGTANYGYTF. CDR3 sequence (DNA): TGTGCCAGCAGCGTAGTGGGGACCGCTAACTATGGCTACACCTTC.